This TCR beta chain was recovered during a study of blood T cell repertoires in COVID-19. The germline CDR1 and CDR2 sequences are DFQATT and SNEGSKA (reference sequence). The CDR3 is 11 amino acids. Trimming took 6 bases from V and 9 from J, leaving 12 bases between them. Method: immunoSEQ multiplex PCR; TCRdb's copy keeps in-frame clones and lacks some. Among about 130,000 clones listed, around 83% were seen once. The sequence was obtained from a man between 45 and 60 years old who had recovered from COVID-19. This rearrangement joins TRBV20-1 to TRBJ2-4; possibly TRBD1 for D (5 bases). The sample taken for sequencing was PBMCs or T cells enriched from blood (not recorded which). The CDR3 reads CSATDSFIQYF. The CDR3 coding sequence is TGCAGTGCAACCGACAGTTTCATTCAGTACTTC.